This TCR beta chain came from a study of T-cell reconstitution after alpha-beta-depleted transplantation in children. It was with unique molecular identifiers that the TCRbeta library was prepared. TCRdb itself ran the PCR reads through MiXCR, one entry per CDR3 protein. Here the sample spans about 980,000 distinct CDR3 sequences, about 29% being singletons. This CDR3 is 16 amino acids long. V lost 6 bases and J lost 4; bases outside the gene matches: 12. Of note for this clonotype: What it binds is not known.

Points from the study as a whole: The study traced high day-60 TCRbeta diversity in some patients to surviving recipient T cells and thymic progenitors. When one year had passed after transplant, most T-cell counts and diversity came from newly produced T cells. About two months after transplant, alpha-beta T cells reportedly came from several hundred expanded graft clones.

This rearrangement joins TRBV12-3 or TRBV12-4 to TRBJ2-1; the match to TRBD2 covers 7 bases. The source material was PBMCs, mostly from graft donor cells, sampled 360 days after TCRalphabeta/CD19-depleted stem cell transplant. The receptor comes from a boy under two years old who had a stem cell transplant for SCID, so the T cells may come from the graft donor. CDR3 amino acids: CASRAGGEGIYNEQFF. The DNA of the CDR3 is TGTGCCAGCAGGGCTGGGGGGGAGGGGATTTACAATGAGCAGTTCTTC.